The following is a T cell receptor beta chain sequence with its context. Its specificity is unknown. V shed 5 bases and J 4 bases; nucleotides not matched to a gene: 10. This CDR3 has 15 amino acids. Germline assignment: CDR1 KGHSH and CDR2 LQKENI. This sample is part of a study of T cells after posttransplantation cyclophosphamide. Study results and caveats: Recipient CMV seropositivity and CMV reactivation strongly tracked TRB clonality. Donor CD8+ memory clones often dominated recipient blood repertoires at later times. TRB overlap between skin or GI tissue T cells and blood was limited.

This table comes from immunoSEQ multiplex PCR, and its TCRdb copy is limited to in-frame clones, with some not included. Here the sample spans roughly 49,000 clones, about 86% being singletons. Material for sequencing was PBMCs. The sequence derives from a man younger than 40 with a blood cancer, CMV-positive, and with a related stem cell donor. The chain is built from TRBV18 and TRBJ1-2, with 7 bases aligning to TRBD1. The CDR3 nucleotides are TGTGCCAGCTCAGTTGACAGGGAGAGTGGCTATGGCTACACCTTC. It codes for CASSVDRESGYGYTF.